This T cell receptor (beta chain) was found in a study of PD-L1 blockade in urothelial cancer. The wider study: Blood was analyzed 3 weeks (second dose) and 6 weeks after treatment start. Reported median T cell count for blood samples was around 150,000.

Time point here: peripheral blood 6 weeks after treatment start. Urothelial carcinoma, locally advanced or metastatic, affected the patients. In germline, CDR1 is SEHNR, CDR2 FQNEAQ (reference sequence). This CDR3 is built from 14 residues. V was shortened by 2 bases and J by 1 base, with 8 bases between the two germline ends. Spike-ins of synthetic TCR analog templates went into each PCR. Profiling relied on immunoSEQ multiplex PCR, and the TCRdb table lists in-frame clones only, not all of them. Of tens of thousands of clones in the sample, around three quarters were seen once. The sample consisted of PBMCs, taken around atezolizumab (anti-PD-L1) treatment. The chain combines TRBV7-9 with TRBJ1-1; D not resolved. The TCR originated in a man between 65 and 85 years old with urothelial cancer. This CDR3 reads CASSLISGNTEAFF. Here the CDR3 DNA reads TGTGCCAGCAGCTTAATCTCAGGGAACACTGAAGCTTTCTTT.